One T cell receptor beta chain is described in this entry. In the original workflow: Scientists estimated how many nucleated cells there were by amplifying reference gene primers. The method was immunoSEQ multiplex PCR; TCRdb's version includes in-frame clones alone and lacks a portion of them. V, J and clone size were drawn from that table, and D and trimming were deduced from the DNA. The sample carries 200,000 to 250,000 clones, 89% recorded once. Trimming removed 4 bases from V and 1 base from J, with 11 bases in between. The CDR3 contains 14 residues. Germline V gives CDR1 SGHRS, CDR2 YFSETQ. The data stem from a study of blood T cell repertoires in COVID-19. About the research overall: The origin of the acute and convalescent COVID-19 samples was the United States, Italy and Spain. T cells, B-cell-depleted T cells, or PBMCs provided the cDNA or gDNA that served as material.

Sample: peripheral blood. The TCR comes from a man in his fifties or sixties who had recovered from COVID-19. V and J are TRBV5-1 and TRBJ1-1, with D perhaps TRBD1 (6 bases). CDR3 sequence reads: CASSVQGGNTEAFF. CDR3 in DNA: TGCGCCAGCAGCGTACAGGGTGGGAACACTGAAGCTTTCTTT.